These 8 T cell receptor beta chains came from one sample sequenced in a study of CD8 T cells in ankylosing spondylitis. From the 5' RACE reads, TCRdb called clonotypes with MiXCR, one entry per CDR3 protein. This table has roughly 400,000 distinct CDR3 sequences, under 25% appearing once. Whole-study results and caveats: Blood of patients with ankylosing spondylitis appeared to be characterized by a TCR beta motif of several highly homologous variants.

These TCRs' antigens remain unknown. The source material was blood, either unsorted or a sorted T cell fraction (not recorded which). All receptors derive from a male donor with ankylosing spondylitis.

V and J are TRBV5-1 and TRBJ2-2; 8 positions match TRBD1. V was clipped by 7 bases and J by 8 bases; unmatched bases: 10. The CDR3 has 14 amino acids. Germline V gives CDR1 SGHRS, CDR2 YFSETQ. CDR3 DNA sequence: TGCGCCAGCGGCTCCAGGGGGCTCACTGGGGAGCTGTTTTTT. Translating gives CASGSRGLTGELFF.

This clonotype has a handful of counts. This chain links TRBV5-6 with TRBJ2-7, with D uncertain. The CDR3 has 14 residues. Trimming cost V 4 bases and J 3 bases, with 14 bases left between them. Germline V CDR1 and CDR2: SGHDT, YYEEEE. CDR3 nucleotides: TGTGCCAGCAGCAGATTAGATCTGTACTACGAGCAGTACTTC. This gives the protein CASSRLDLYYEQYF.

This clonotype occurred many times. The rearrangement uses TRBV5-6 and TRBJ2-1; 9 bases align to TRBD1. The length of the CDR3 is 16 residues. Germline CDR1 and CDR2: SGHDT and YYEEEE. Germline trimming cut 4 bases from V and 1 base from J; bases unmatched to any gene: 6. The CDR3 bases are TGTGCCAGCAGCCCTACGACAGGGGGGTCCTACAATGAGCAGTTCTTC. It encodes CASSPTTGGSYNEQFF.

V and J are TRBV14 and TRBJ2-3; 7 bases align to TRBD2. The CDR3 runs 14 residues. The V segment lost 4 bases and the J segment 9 bases; nucleotides outside the gene matches: 10. The germline V gene has CDR1 SGHDN and CDR2 FVKESK. The CDR3 bases are TGTGCCAGCAGCCCCGGGACTACCGTCAAAACGCAGTATTTT. As protein: CASSPGTTVKTQYF.

The chain joins TRBV7-9 to TRBJ2-1; 12 bases map to TRBD1. The V and J ends lost 5 bases and 4 bases, in that order; junction bases with no gene match: 3. CDR1 is SEHNR, CDR2 FQNEAQ, per germline (reference sequence). The CDR3 consists of 15 residues. The CDR3 coding sequence is TGTGCCAGCAGCGTGGGACAGGGGGCTTACAATGAGCAGTTCTTC. Its protein is CASSVGQGAYNEQFF.

This clonotype was observed a few times. The V call is TRBV7-6, the J call TRBJ2-7; 13 nucleotides line up with TRBD2. Germline CDR1 and CDR2: SGHVS and FNYEAQ. This CDR3 contains 15 residues. The V and J ends lost 5 bases and 5 bases, in that order; junction bases with no gene match: 6. The CDR3 loop is CASSEGGLAGDEQYF. The CDR3 coding sequence is TGTGCCAGCAGCGAGGGCGGACTAGCGGGAGACGAGCAGTACTTC.

This clonotype was detected a few times. The chain links TRBV5-1 to TRBJ1-2; 8 nucleotides match TRBD1. CDR3 length equals 16 residues. Germline V gene data show CDR1 as SGHRS and CDR2 as YFSETQ. With 1 base clipped from V and 8 bases from J, the junction kept 13 bases outside the gene matches. The CDR3, as DNA: TGCGCCAGCAGCTTGACTCCAACCGGGACAGGACGAGGCTACACCTTC. Translated, it gives CASSLTPTGTGRGYTF.

This clonotype was counted many times. The chain joins TRBV9 to TRBJ2-3; D unclear. V dropped 0 bases and J dropped 6 bases, with 14 bases sitting between them. The CDR3 sequence is 15 residues long. Germline V lookup: CDR1 SGDLS, CDR2 YYNGEE. The CDR3 DNA is TGTGCCAGCAGCGTAGACCCCCAGTATTCGGATACGCAGTATTTT. This sequence encodes CASSVDPQYSDTQYF.